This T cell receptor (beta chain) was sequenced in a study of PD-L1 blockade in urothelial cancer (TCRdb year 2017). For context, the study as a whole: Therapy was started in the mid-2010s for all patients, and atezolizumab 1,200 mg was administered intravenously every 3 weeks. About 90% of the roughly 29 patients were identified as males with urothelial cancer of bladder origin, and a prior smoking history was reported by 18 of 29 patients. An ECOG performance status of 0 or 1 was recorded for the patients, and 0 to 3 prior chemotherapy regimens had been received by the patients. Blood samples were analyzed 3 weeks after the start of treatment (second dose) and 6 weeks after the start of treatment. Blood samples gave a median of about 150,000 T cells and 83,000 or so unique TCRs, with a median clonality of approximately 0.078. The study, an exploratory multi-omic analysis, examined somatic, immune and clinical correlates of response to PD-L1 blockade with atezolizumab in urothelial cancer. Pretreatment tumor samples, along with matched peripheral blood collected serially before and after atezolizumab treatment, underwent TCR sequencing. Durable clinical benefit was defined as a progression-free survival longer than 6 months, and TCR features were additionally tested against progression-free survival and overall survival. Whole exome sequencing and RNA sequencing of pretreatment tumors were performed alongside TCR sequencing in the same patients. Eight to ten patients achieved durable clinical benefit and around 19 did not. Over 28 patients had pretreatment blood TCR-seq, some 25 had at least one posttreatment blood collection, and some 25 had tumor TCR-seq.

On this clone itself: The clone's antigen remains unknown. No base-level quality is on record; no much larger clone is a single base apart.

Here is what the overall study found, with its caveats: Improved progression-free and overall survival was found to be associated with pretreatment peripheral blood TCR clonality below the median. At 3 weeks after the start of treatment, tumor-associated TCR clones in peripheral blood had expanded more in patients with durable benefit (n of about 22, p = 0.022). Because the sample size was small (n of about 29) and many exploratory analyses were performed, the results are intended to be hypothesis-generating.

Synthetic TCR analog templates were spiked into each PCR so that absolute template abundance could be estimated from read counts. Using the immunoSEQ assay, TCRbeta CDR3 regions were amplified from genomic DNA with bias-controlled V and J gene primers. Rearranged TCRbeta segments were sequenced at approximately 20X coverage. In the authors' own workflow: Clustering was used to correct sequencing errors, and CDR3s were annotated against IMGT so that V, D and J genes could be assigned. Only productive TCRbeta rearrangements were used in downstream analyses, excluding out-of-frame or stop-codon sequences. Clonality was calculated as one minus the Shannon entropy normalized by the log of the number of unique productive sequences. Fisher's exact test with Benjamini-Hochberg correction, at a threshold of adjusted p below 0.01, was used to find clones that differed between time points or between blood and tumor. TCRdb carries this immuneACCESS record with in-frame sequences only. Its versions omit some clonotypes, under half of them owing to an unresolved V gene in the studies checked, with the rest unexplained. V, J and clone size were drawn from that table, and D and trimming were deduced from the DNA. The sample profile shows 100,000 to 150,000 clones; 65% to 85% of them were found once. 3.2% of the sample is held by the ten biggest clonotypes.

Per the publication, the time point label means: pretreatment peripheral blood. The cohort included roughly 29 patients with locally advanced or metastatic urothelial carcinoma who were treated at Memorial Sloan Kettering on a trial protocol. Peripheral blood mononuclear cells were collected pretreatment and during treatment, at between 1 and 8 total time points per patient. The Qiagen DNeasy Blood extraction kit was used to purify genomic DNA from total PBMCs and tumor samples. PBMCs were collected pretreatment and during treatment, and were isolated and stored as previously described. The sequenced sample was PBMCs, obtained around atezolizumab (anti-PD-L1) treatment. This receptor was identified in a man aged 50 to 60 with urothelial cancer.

The bases read TGTGCCAGCAGTTTAGGTCCAGGGGTATTTTCACCCCTCCACTTT. Its protein is CASSLGPGVFSPLHF. The chain uses TRBV28 and TRBJ1-6; the D region possibly corresponds to TRBD1 (6 bases align). In the germline V gene, CDR1 corresponds to MDHEN and CDR2 to SYDVKM. Taken from cysteine to phenylalanine, the CDR3 has 15 residues. Here the CDR3 DNA is all that survives: 45 bases in frame from base 1. Trimming at the junction amounts to 2 bases on V and 9 bases on J, and the germline ends lie 14 bases apart.